Listed below are T cell receptor beta chains from one sample, sequenced in a study of CD8 T cells in Susac syndrome. From the immunoSEQ multiplex PCR reads, TCRdb called clonotypes with MiXCR, one entry per CDR3 protein. In the table there are 20,000 to 25,000 distinct CDR3 sequences, around 92% of which are singletons. Specimen: CD8+ T cells from PBMCs. The receptors shown here come from a human donor in good health. The CDR3 runs from the conserved cysteine through the conserved F or W. A D gene is named only where the DNA matches it firmly. Size values are once, few and many counts, or a class for expanded clones, and some rows have none.

j_call | v_call | d_call | clone_size | cdr3_nt | cdr3_aa
TRBJ1-1 | TRBV4-3 | - | - | TGCGCCAGCAGCCAATCCCCCGCAGGGAGAAGTTATGCTGAAGCTTTCTTT | CASSQSPAGRSYAEAFF
TRBJ2-5 | TRBV7-2 | - | - | TGTGCCAGCAGCCTGACACTAGCATCCGAGACCCAGTACTTC | CASSLTLASETQYF
TRBJ2-7 | TRBV29-1 | TRBD1 | - | TGCAGCTTCGCCCCCGGGACAGGGGACGAGCAGTACTTC | CSFAPGTGDEQYF
TRBJ2-5 | TRBV7-2 | TRBD2 | - | TGTGCCAGCAGCTTGCGAAGACTAGCGGGGGAGGAGACCCAGTACTTC | CASSLRRLAGEETQYF
TRBJ2-3 | TRBV9 | TRBD2 | - | TGTGCCAGCAGCGACTATGGGACTAGCGCAGATACGCAGTATTTT | CASSDYGTSADTQYF
TRBJ2-5 | TRBV4-3 | - | - | TGCGCCAGCAGCCTCGGGACCCCAGGGAAGGAGACCCAGTACTTC | CASSLGTPGKETQYF
TRBJ2-7 | TRBV7-9 | - | - | TGTGCCAGCAGCTCCAAGCAGGGTTCCGACCCTTACGAGCAGTACTTC | CASSSKQGSDPYEQYF
TRBJ2-7 | TRBV4-3 | - | - | TGCGCCAGCAGCCAAGATCCGGGGGACTCCTACGAGCAGTACTTC | CASSQDPGDSYEQYF
TRBJ2-3 | TRBV2 | - | - | TGTGCCACCCACACAGATACGCAGTATTTT | CATHTDTQYF
TRBJ1-5 | TRBV6-1 | - | - | TGTGCCAGCATACCTCAGGGAAACGTTCAGCCCCAGCATTTT | CASIPQGNVQPQHF
TRBJ1-5 | TRBV4-3 | - | few | TGCGCCAGCAGCCAAGATTGGGCACAGAGGAATCAGCCCCAGCATTTT | CASSQDWAQRNQPQHF
TRBJ2-1 | TRBV12-3/TRBV12-4 | - | - | TGTGCCAGCACCTTAGGGAGGTGGACCCACAATGAGCAGTTCTTC | CASTLGRWTHNEQFF
TRBJ1-6 | TRBV3-1 | - | - | TGTGCCAGCAGCCAACGGACGGGTAATTCACCCCTCCACTTT | CASSQRTGNSPLHF
TRBJ1-5 | TRBV12-3/TRBV12-4 | TRBD1 | - | TGTGCCAGCAGTCATGCCGACAGGGCTCAACAGCCCCAGCATTTT | CASSHADRAQQPQHF